The rows below give T cell receptor beta chains drawn from one sample of a study of T cell responses to AZD1222 COVID-19 vaccine. Data came from immunoSEQ multiplex PCR; TCRdb stores just in-frame clones and leaves some out. This sample has some 100,000 clones; around 90% occur once, and the top ten carry over 15%. Sequencing used peripheral blood, obtained on day 0 of AZD1222 vaccination. All receptors come from an adult in good health. Both conserved end residues are part of each CDR3. The order of the fields is V gene, J gene, clone size, D gene, CDR3 protein, CDR3 DNA. D genes are given only for firm matches. Expanded clones get a size class; other rows say once, few or many, or leave the size out.

>TRBV3-1/TRBV3-2|TRBJ1-6|few|NA
CASSQVGVRDSPLHF
TGTGCCAGCAGCCAAGTAGGGGTCAGGGATTCACCCCTCCACTTT
>TRBV24-1|TRBJ2-2|NA|NA
CATSDPRGPHTGELFF
TGTGCCACCAGTGACCCTCGCGGGCCGCACACCGGGGAGCTGTTTTTT
>TRBV18|TRBJ2-2|NA|TRBD1
CASSQGTGRNTGELFF
TGTGCCAGCTCGCAAGGGACAGGGAGGAACACCGGGGAGCTGTTTTTT
>TRBV27|TRBJ1-5|NA|TRBD1
CASSPTGGRYSNQPQHF
TGTGCCAGCAGTCCTACAGGGGGCCGCTATAGCAATCAGCCCCAGCATTTT
>TRBV19|TRBJ2-1|NA|NA
CASSIQTSSYNEQFF
TGTGCCAGTAGTATCCAGACGAGCTCCTACAATGAGCAGTTCTTC
>TRBV15|TRBJ1-1|NA|NA
CATSEETRRNTEAFF
TGTGCCACCAGCGAAGAGACGAGACGGAACACTGAAGCTTTCTTT
>TRBV18|TRBJ2-7|once|NA
CASSPAAGDFYEQYF
TGTGCCAGCTCACCAGCGGCAGGGGACTTCTACGAGCAGTACTTC
>TRBV4-2|TRBJ2-7|NA|TRBD1
CASSQGDGTGFAYEQYF
TGTGCCAGCAGCCAAGGCGACGGGACAGGTTTCGCCTACGAGCAGTACTTC
>TRBV27|TRBJ2-7|NA|NA
CASSFAQGYEQYF
TGTGCCAGCAGTTTCGCCCAGGGGTACGAGCAGTACTTC
>TRBV3-1/TRBV3-2|TRBJ2-7|few|NA
CASSQGSTAYEQYF
TGTGCCAGCAGCCAAGGTAGCACCGCCTACGAGCAGTACTTC
>TRBV24-1|TRBJ2-3|NA|NA
CATSDSTPPGDTQYF
TGTGCCACCAGTGATTCAACCCCCCCGGGGGATACGCAGTATTTT
>TRBV2|TRBJ1-5|NA|NA
CASSDWGNQPQHF
TGTGCCAGCAGTGACTGGGGGAATCAGCCCCAGCATTTT
>TRBV24-1|TRBJ1-2|NA|TRBD1
CATSDSTGPQGYTF
TGTGCCACCAGTGACTCGACAGGGCCCCAGGGCTACACCTTC
>TRBV13|TRBJ1-5|few|TRBD1
CASSLGPGTGYGQPQHF
TGTGCCAGCAGCTTAGGCCCCGGGACAGGGTATGGGCAGCCCCAGCATTTT
>TRBV11-2|TRBJ2-3|NA|NA
CASSLDQRFTQYF
TGTGCCAGCAGCTTAGATCAGAGGTTCACGCAGTATTTT
>TRBV9|TRBJ2-6|NA|NA
CASSVGRARANVLTF
TGTGCCAGCAGCGTAGGCCGAGCGAGGGCCAACGTCCTGACTTTC
>TRBV10-3|TRBJ2-7|NA|TRBD1
CAITNGQGRGEQYF
TGTGCCATCACCAACGGACAGGGAAGAGGCGAGCAGTACTTC
>TRBV5-4|TRBJ2-2|NA|TRBD1
CASSVTGASTGELFF
TGTGCCAGCAGCGTCACAGGGGCGAGCACCGGGGAGCTGTTTTTT
>TRBV12-3/TRBV12-4|TRBJ1-4|NA|NA
CASRTTNEKLFF
TGTGCCAGCAGAACGACTAATGAAAAACTGTTTTTT
>TRBV24-1|TRBJ2-3|few|TRBD2
CATSDPREYGRVDTQYF
TGTGCCACCAGTGATCCGCGGGAGTATGGTAGGGTGGATACGCAGTATTTT
>TRBV5-1|TRBJ1-1|NA|NA
CASSLGVNTEAFF
TGCGCCAGCAGCTTGGGTGTGAACACTGAAGCTTTCTTT
>TRBV7-3|TRBJ1-1|once|NA
CASSLDLNTEAFF
TGTGCCAGCAGCTTAGACTTGAACACTGAAGCTTTCTTT
>TRBV2|TRBJ1-1|NA|NA
CASSEGGRHTEAFF
TGTGCCAGCAGTGAAGGGGGGCGTCACACTGAAGCTTTCTTT
>TRBV3-1/TRBV3-2|TRBJ2-1|NA|TRBD2
CASSQGGLAGINEQFF
TGTGCCAGCAGCCAAGGGGGACTAGCGGGTATCAATGAGCAGTTCTTC
>TRBV28|TRBJ1-1|NA|NA
CASRSEVLTNTEAFF
TGTGCCAGCCGCTCTGAGGTTCTCACGAACACTGAAGCTTTCTTT
>TRBV6-5|TRBJ1-5|few|TRBD1
CASRTRQGYQPQHF
TGTGCCAGCAGAACCCGACAGGGGTATCAGCCCCAGCATTTT
>TRBV19|TRBJ1-4|NA|NA
CASSMGQVRDEKLFF
TGTGCCAGTAGTATGGGGCAGGTTCGGGATGAAAAACTGTTTTTT
>TRBV5-4|TRBJ1-2|NA|NA
CASSLGGSSGRYGYTF
TGTGCCAGCAGCTTGGGTGGGTCCTCAGGGCGGTATGGCTACACCTTC
>TRBV10-3|TRBJ2-7|few|NA
CAISETRQPYEQYF
TGTGCCATCAGTGAGACGCGACAGCCCTACGAGCAGTACTTC
>TRBV27|TRBJ2-7|NA|NA
CASTNYYEQYF
TGTGCCAGCACCAATTACTACGAGCAGTACTTC
>TRBV3-1/TRBV3-2|TRBJ1-2|NA|NA
CASSLYDRRANYGYTF
TGTGCCAGCAGCCTTTACGACAGGCGTGCTAACTATGGCTACACCTTC
>TRBV11-2|TRBJ1-3|NA|NA
CASSLGSGNTIYF
TGTGCCAGCAGCTTGGGTTCTGGAAACACCATATATTTT
>TRBV18|TRBJ1-1|NA|NA
CASSPSETVRNTEAFF
TGTGCCAGCTCACCGTCGGAGACAGTGAGGAACACTGAAGCTTTCTTT
>TRBV3-1/TRBV3-2|TRBJ2-5|NA|NA
CASSHSQVAEETQYF
TGTGCCAGCAGCCATTCCCAGGTAGCGGAAGAGACCCAGTACTTC
>TRBV28|TRBJ2-6|few|NA
CASLGAGANVLTF
TGTGCCAGCTTGGGAGCTGGGGCCAACGTCCTGACTTTC
>TRBV18|TRBJ1-1|NA|NA
CASSPGQVNTEAFF
TGTGCCAGCTCACCCGGACAAGTGAACACTGAAGCTTTCTTT
>TRBV24-1|TRBJ2-5|NA|NA
CATSDLPRGAGSQETQYF
TGTGCCACCAGTGATTTGCCCCGCGGGGCAGGGTCCCAAGAGACCCAGTACTTC
>TRBV5-1|TRBJ2-5|NA|TRBD2
CASSLGTSGQAEGTQYF
TGCGCCAGCAGCTTGGGGACTAGCGGCCAAGCGGAGGGGACCCAGTACTTC
>TRBV6-5|TRBJ1-6|NA|NA
CATSGNSPLHF
TGTGCCACTTCTGGGAATTCACCCCTCCACTTT
>TRBV5-4|TRBJ1-5|NA|NA
CASTEPGVSNQPQHF
TGTGCCAGCACCGAACCAGGGGTCAGCAATCAGCCCCAGCATTTT
>TRBV9|TRBJ2-7|NA|TRBD1
CASSTRPTGPLSYEQYF
TGTGCCAGCAGCACAAGACCGACAGGGCCCCTCTCCTACGAGCAGTACTTC
>TRBV27|TRBJ2-7|NA|TRBD1
CASSRTLTGKFYEQYF
TGTGCCAGCAGCCGTACCCTGACAGGGAAGTTCTACGAGCAGTACTTC
>TRBV27|TRBJ2-4|NA|TRBD1
CASKNRGAKNIQYF
TGTGCCAGCAAAAACAGGGGAGCCAAAAACATTCAGTACTTC
>TRBV28|TRBJ2-5|NA|TRBD2
CASSWGGVKETQYF
TGTGCCAGCAGTTGGGGGGGGGTCAAAGAGACCCAGTACTTC
>TRBV7-6|TRBJ2-3|NA|TRBD1
CASSRDRAGTDTQYF
TGTGCCAGCAGCCGGGACAGGGCGGGCACAGATACGCAGTATTTT
>TRBV28|TRBJ2-2|NA|NA
CASLAMNTGELFF
TGTGCCTCTTTGGCAATGAACACCGGGGAGCTGTTTTTT
>TRBV3-1/TRBV3-2|TRBJ2-4|NA|NA
CASSPAMGSEYIQYF
TGTGCCAGCAGCCCCGCCATGGGAAGCGAGTACATTCAGTACTTC
>TRBV7-8|TRBJ1-4|NA|TRBD1
CASSLGQIPTNEKLFF
TGTGCCAGCAGCTTGGGACAGATACCAACTAATGAAAAACTGTTTTTT
>TRBV20-1|TRBJ2-1|NA|NA
CSASLGEAWISYNEQFF
TGCAGTGCTAGTTTGGGGGAGGCGTGGATTTCGTACAATGAGCAGTTCTTC
>TRBV27|TRBJ2-1|NA|NA
CASSSRGGPITYHEQFF
TGTGCCAGCAGTTCCCGTGGGGGCCCGATTACGTACCATGAGCAGTTCTTC
>TRBV19|TRBJ1-4|NA|TRBD1
CASAADRWTEKLFF
TGTGCCAGCGCCGCGGACAGGTGGACTGAAAAACTGTTTTTT
>TRBV5-1|TRBJ2-6|NA|NA
CASSLAGTYAVLTF
TGCGCCAGCAGCTTGGCCGGGACCTACGCCGTCCTGACTTTC
>TRBV11-3|TRBJ1-2|NA|TRBD1
CASSFGGTGSSYGYTF
TGTGCCAGCAGCTTCGGGGGGACAGGGAGTTCCTATGGCTACACCTTC
>TRBV2|TRBJ1-4|NA|NA
CASCLFGQRNEKLFF
TGTGCCAGCTGTCTTTTTGGACAGCGTAATGAAAAACTGTTTTTT
>TRBV25-1|TRBJ1-4|NA|TRBD1
CASSIQGSEKLFF
TGTGCCAGCAGTATACAGGGGAGTGAAAAACTGTTTTTT
>TRBV3-1/TRBV3-2|TRBJ2-5|NA|TRBD2
CASSQGLAGGETQYF
TGTGCCAGCAGCCAGGGACTAGCGGGAGGAGAGACCCAGTACTTC
>TRBV5-1|TRBJ1-4|NA|NA
CASSLGRPNEKLFF
TGCGCCAGCAGCTTGGGCAGACCTAATGAAAAACTGTTTTTT
>TRBV5-1|TRBJ2-2|NA|NA
CASRPTGSRTGELFF
TGCGCCAGCAGGCCTACAGGGAGTCGTACCGGGGAGCTGTTTTTT
>TRBV3-1/TRBV3-2|TRBJ2-7|NA|TRBD2
CASSQESGSSYEQYF
TGTGCCAGCAGCCAAGAAAGCGGGAGTTCCTACGAGCAGTACTTC
>TRBV6-2/TRBV6-3|TRBJ1-5|NA|NA
CASSRTTGQPQHF
TGTGCCAGCAGCCGAACGACTGGCCAGCCCCAGCATTTT